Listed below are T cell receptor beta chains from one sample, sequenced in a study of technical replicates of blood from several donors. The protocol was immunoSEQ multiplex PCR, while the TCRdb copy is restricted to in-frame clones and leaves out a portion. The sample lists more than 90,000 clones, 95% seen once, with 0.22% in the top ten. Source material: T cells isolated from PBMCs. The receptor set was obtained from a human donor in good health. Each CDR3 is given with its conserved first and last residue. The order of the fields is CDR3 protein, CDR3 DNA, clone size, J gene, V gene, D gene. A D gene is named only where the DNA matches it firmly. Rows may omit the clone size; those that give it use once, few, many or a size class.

CASSHTDRGSGNTIYF TGTGCCAGCAGCCACACTGACAGGGGCTCTGGAAACACCATATATTTT NA TRBJ1-3 TRBV7-9 TRBD1
CASMPGQPNYGYTF TGCGCCAGCATGCCGGGACAGCCTAACTATGGCTACACCTTC NA TRBJ1-2 TRBV10-1 TRBD1
CASSLEGVSYEQYF TGCGCCAGCAGCTTGGAGGGGGTCTCCTACGAGCAGTACTTC NA TRBJ2-7 TRBV5-1 NA
CASSEALNRGYEQYF TGTGCCAGCAGTGAAGCGCTTAATAGGGGCTACGAGCAGTACTTC NA TRBJ2-7 TRBV6-1 NA
CASSSSGRTDTQYF TGTGCCAGTAGTTCTAGCGGGCGCACAGATACGCAGTATTTT NA TRBJ2-3 TRBV19 TRBD2
CASSPPVSYEQYF TGTGCCAGCAGCCCACCGGTCTCCTACGAGCAGTACTTC NA TRBJ2-7 TRBV5-5 NA
CASSLAQGQGLNEQYF TGCGCCAGCAGCTTGGCCCAAGGACAGGGGCTGAACGAGCAGTACTTC NA TRBJ2-7 TRBV5-1 TRBD1
CASSTRGQASAGANVLTF TGTGCCAGTAGTACCCGGGGACAGGCTTCGGCTGGGGCCAACGTCCTGACTTTC NA TRBJ2-6 TRBV19 TRBD1
CASSYETGGHYGYTF TGTGCCAGCAGCTACGAGACAGGGGGCCACTATGGCTACACCTTC NA TRBJ1-2 TRBV7-9 TRBD1
CASGNREGGNTIYF TGTGCCAGCGGTAACAGGGAAGGTGGAAACACCATATATTTT NA TRBJ1-3 TRBV11-3 NA
CASSPWAGLSYNEQFF TGCGCCAGCAGCCCATGGGCTGGACTATCCTACAATGAGCAGTTCTTC NA TRBJ2-1 TRBV5-1 NA
CAWTILTGYTEAFF TGTGCCTGGACTATCCTAACAGGGTACACTGAAGCTTTCTTT NA TRBJ1-1 TRBV30 NA
CASSQDSSAGGKTQYF TGTGCCAGCAGCCAAGATTCCTCGGCAGGGGGAAAGACCCAGTACTTC NA TRBJ2-5 TRBV4-2 TRBD1
CASGLADPGQSYEQYF TGTGCTAGTGGTTTGGCGGATCCGGGACAGTCCTACGAGCAGTACTTC NA TRBJ2-7 TRBV12-5 TRBD1
CASSYRGDTEAFF TGTGCCAGCAGTTACAGGGGAGACACTGAAGCTTTCTTT NA TRBJ1-1 TRBV2 TRBD1
CASSLGGSNYGYTF TGTGCCAGCAGCCTAGGGGGCTCTAACTATGGCTACACCTTC NA TRBJ1-2 TRBV27 TRBD1
CASSLGQNYGYTF TGTGCCAGCAGCTTGGGACAGAACTATGGCTACACCTTC once TRBJ1-2 TRBV5-6 NA
CASRRTSGSGEQFF TGTGCCAGCAGACGGACTAGCGGGAGCGGAGAGCAGTTCTTC NA TRBJ2-1 TRBV2 TRBD2
CASSMAQGPAFF TGTGCCAGTAGTATGGCCCAGGGGCCGGCTTTCTTT NA TRBJ1-1 TRBV19 NA
CASTKTGAEAFF TGTGCCAGCACCAAAACAGGGGCTGAAGCTTTCTTT NA TRBJ1-1 TRBV7-9 TRBD1
CASSLEQINEQFF TGTGCCAGCAGCTTAGAACAGATCAATGAGCAGTTCTTC NA TRBJ2-1 TRBV7-9 NA
CASSPRTASTDTQYF TGTGCCAGCTCACCACGGACTGCTAGCACAGATACGCAGTATTTT NA TRBJ2-3 TRBV18 NA
CASSEVGEQYF TGTGCCAGCAGTGAAGTCGGCGAGCAGTACTTC NA TRBJ2-7 TRBV6-1 NA
CASSDRFGAYEQYF TGTGCCAGTAGTGACAGGTTCGGGGCGTACGAGCAGTACTTC NA TRBJ2-7 TRBV19 NA